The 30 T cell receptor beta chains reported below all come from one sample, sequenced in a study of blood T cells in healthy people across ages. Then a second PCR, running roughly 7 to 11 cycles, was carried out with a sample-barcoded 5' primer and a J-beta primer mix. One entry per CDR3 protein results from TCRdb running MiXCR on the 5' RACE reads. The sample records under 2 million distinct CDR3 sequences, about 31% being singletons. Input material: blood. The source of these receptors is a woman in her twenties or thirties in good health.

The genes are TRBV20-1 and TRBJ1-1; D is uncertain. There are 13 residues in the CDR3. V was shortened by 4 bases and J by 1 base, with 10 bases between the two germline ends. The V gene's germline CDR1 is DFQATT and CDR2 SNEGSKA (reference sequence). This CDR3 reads CSAKGRENTEAFF. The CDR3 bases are TGCAGTGCTAAAGGACGGGAGAACACTGAAGCTTTCTTT.

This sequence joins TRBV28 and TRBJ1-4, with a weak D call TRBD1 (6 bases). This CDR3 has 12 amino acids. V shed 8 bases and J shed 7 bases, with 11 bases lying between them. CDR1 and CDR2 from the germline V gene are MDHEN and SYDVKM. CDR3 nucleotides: TGTGCCAGCCGGGGGCCGACTGAAAAACTGTTTTTT. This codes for CASRGPTEKLFF.

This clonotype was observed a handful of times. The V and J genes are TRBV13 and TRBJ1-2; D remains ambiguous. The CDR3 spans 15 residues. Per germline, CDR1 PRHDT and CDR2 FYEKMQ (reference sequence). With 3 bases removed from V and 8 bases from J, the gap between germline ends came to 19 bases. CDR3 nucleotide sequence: TGTGCCAGCAGCTTTGCCAGAAGAATGACTAAGGGCTACACCTTC. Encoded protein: CASSFARRMTKGYTF.

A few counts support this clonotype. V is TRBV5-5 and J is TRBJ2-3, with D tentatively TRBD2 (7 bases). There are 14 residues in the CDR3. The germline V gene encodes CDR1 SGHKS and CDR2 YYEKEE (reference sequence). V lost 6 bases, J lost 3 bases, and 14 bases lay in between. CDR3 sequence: CASKGDYRTDTQYF. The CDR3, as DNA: TGTGCCAGCAAGGGGGACTATAGGACAGATACGCAGTATTTT.

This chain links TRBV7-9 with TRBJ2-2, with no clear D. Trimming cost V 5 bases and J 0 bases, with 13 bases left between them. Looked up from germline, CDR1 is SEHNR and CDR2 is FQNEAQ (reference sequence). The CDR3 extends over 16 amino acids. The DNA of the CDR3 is TGTGCCAGCAGCCCCGGAAGGCCCTCGAACACCGGGGAGCTGTTTTTT. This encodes CASSPGRPSNTGELFF.

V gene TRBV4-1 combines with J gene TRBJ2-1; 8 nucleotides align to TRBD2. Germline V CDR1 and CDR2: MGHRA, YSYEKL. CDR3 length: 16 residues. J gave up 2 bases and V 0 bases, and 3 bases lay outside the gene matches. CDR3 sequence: CASSQEAAGAYNEQFF. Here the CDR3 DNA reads TGCGCCAGCAGCCAAGAGGCAGCGGGGGCCTACAATGAGCAGTTCTTC.

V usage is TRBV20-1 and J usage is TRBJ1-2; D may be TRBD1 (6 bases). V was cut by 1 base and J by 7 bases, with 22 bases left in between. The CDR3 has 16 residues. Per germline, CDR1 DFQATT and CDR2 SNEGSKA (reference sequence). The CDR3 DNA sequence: TGCAGTGCTAGAGTAGGGGGTATGATCGATAAGGTTGGCTACACCTTC. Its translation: CSARVGGMIDKVGYTF.

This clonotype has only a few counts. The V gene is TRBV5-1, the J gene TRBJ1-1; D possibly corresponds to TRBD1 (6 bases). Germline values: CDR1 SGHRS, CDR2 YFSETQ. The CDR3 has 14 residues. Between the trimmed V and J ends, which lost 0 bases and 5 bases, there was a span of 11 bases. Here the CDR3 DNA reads TGCGCCAGCAGCTTGGCCCGGGGGGCGACTGAAGCTTTCTTT. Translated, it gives CASSLARGATEAFF.

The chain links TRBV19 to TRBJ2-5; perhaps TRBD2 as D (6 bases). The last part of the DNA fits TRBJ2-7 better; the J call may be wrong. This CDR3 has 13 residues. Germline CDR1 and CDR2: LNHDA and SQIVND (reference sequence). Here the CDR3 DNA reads TGTGCCAGTTCCGGGATTAGCGGTTCCGAGCAGTACTTC. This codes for CASSGISGSEQYF.

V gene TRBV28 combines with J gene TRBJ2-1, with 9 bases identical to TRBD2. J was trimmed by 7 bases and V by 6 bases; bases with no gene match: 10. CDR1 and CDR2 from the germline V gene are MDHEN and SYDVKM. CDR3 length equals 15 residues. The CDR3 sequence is CASSLTSGDWNEQFF. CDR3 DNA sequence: TGTGCCAGCAGCCTGACTAGCGGAGATTGGAATGAGCAGTTCTTC.

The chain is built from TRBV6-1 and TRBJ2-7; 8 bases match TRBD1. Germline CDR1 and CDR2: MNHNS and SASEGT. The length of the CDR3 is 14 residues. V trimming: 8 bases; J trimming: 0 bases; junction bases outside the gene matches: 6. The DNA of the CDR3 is TGTGCCAGCGGTAGGACAGGGACCTCCTACGAGCAGTACTTC. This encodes CASGRTGTSYEQYF.

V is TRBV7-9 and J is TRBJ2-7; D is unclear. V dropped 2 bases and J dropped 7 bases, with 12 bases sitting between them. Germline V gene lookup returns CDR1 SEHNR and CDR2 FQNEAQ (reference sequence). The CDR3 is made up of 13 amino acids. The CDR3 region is CASSLLGGVEQYF. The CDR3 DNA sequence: TGTGCCAGCAGCTTATTGGGTGGAGTAGAGCAGTACTTC.

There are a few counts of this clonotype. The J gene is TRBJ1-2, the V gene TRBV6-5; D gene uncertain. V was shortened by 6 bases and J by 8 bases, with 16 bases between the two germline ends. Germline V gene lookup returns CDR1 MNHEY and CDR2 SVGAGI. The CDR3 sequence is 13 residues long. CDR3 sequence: CASRVSTQRGYTF. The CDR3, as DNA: TGTGCCAGCAGGGTGTCGACCCAGCGAGGCTACACCTTC.

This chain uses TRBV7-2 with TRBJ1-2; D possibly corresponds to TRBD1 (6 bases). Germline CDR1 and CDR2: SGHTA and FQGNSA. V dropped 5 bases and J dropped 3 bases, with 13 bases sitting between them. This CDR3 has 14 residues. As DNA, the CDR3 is TGTGCCAGCAGCCCCCAGGGGAAGCACTATGGCTACACCTTC. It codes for CASSPQGKHYGYTF.

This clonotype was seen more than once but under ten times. The CDR3 DNA follows: TGCAGTGCTAGAACTGGACTAGCATACGAGCAGTACTTC. This translates into CSARTGLAYEQYF. The V gene is TRBV20-1, the J gene TRBJ2-7; 8 positions agree with TRBD2. Trimming removed 2 bases from V and 4 bases from J; junction bases left unmatched: 4. The CDR3 runs 13 residues. The germline gives CDR1 DFQATT, CDR2 SNEGSKA (reference sequence).

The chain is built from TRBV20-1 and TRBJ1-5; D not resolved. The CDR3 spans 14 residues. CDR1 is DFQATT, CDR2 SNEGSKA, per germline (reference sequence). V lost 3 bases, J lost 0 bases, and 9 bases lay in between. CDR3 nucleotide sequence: TGCAGTGCTAGGTTCCAGCATAGCAATCAGCCCCAGCATTTT. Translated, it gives CSARFQHSNQPQHF.

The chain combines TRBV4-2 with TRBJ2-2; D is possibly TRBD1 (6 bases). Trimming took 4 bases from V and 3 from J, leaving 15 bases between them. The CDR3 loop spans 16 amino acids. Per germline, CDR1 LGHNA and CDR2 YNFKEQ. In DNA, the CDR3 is TGTGCCAGCAGCCTGACAGCCAGGGGAGACACCGGGGAGCTGTTTTTT. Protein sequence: CASSLTARGDTGELFF.

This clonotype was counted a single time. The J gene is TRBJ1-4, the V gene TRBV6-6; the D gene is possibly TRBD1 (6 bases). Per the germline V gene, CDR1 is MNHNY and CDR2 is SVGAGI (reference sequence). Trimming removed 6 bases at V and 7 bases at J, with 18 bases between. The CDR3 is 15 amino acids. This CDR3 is CASRSEGGVGEKLFF. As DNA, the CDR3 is TGTGCCAGCAGATCGGAGGGGGGGGTAGGTGAAAAACTGTTTTTT.

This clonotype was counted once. The CDR3 bases are TGTGCCTTGGAAGAGGTACCCCCTAACTATGGCTACACCTTC. It yields the protein CALEEVPPNYGYTF. The chain employs TRBV7-7 and TRBJ1-2; no reliable D call. The V and J ends lost 11 bases and 0 bases respectively, with 16 bases between them. CDR1 SSHAT and CDR2 FNYEAQ come from the germline V gene (reference sequence). CDR3 size: 14 residues.

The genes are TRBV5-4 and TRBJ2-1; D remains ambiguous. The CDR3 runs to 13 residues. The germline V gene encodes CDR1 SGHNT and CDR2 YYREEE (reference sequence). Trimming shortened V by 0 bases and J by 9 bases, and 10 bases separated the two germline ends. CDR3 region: CASSLGLDPEQFF. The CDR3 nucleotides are TGTGCCAGCAGCTTGGGGCTCGACCCTGAGCAGTTCTTC.

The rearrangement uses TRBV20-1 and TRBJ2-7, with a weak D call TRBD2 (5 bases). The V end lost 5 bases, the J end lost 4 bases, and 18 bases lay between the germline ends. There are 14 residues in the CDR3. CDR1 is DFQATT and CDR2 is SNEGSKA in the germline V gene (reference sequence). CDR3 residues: CSAPLAGLRYEQYF. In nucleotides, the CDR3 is TGCAGTGCTCCGCTAGCAGGACTTCGATACGAGCAGTACTTC.

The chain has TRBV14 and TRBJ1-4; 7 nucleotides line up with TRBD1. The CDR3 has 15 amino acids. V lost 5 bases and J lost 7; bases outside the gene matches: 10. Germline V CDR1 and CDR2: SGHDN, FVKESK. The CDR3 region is CASSRPGQIPEKLFF. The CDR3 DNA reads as TGTGCCAGCAGCAGACCGGGACAGATCCCTGAAAAACTGTTTTTT.

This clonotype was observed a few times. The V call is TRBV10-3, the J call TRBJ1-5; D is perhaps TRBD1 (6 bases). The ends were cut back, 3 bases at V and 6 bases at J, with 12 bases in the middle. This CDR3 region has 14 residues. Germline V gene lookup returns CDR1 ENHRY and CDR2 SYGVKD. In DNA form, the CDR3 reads TGTGCCATCAGTGACACAGGGTCGGGTCAGCCCCAGCATTTT. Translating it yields CAISDTGSGQPQHF.

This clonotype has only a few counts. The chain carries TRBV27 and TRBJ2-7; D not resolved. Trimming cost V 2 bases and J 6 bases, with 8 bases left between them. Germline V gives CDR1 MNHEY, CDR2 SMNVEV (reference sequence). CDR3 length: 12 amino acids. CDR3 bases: TGTGCCAGCAGTTTAATGGGGTCCGAGCAGTACTTC. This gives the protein CASSLMGSEQYF.

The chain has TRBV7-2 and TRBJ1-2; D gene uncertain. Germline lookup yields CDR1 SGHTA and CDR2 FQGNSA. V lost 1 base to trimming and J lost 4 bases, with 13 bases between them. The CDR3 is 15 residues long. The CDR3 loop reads CASSLEEGHGYGYTF. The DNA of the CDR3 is TGTGCCAGCAGCTTAGAAGAGGGCCACGGCTATGGCTACACCTTC.

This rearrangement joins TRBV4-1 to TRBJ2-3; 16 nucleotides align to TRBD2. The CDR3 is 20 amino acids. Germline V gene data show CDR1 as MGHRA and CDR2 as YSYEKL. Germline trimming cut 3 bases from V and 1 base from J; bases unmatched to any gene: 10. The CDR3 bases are TGCGCCAGCAGCCAGAATCCGGGACTAGCGGGGGGGCGTGGCACAGATACGCAGTATTTT. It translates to CASSQNPGLAGGRGTDTQYF.

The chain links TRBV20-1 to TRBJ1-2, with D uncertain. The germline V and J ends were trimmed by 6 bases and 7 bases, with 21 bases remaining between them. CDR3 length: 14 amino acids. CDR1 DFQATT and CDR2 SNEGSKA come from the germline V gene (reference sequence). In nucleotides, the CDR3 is TGCAGTGCCCTTAGGGAAGTCGGCCCTATTGGCTACACCTTC. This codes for CSALREVGPIGYTF.

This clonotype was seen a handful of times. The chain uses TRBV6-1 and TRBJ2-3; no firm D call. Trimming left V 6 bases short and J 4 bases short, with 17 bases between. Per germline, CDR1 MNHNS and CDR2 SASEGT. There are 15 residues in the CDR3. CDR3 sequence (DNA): TGTGCCAGCAGGGTCTCCGGATACCCCTCAGATACGCAGTATTTT. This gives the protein CASRVSGYPSDTQYF.

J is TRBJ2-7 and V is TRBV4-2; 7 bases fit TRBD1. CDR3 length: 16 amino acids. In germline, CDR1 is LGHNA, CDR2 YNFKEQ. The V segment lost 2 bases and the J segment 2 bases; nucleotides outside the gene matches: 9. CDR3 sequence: CASSQLSSRGTYEQYF. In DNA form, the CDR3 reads TGTGCCAGCAGCCAACTTTCTAGCAGGGGGACCTACGAGCAGTACTTC.

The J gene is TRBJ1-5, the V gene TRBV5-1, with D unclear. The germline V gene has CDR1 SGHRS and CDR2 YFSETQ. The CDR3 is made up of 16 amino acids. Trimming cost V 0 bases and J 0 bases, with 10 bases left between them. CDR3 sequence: CASSLVTSYSNQPQHF. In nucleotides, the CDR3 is TGCGCCAGCAGCTTGGTTACAAGTTATAGCAATCAGCCCCAGCATTTT.